Following are 18 T cell receptor beta chains from one sample sequenced in a study of T cells after somatic rescue of genetic block. Method: immunoSEQ multiplex PCR; TCRdb's copy keeps in-frame clones and lacks some. The sample contains tens of thousands of clones, approximately 90% of which appear only once. Sequenced input: peripheral blood mononuclear cells (PBMCs). The receptors were sampled from a woman under 30.

Regarding this clone: The junction shows a germline mismatch at one end, possibly a read error. The V and J genes are TRBV7-7 and TRBJ2-3; D uncertain. This CDR3 region has 14 residues. Germline CDR1 SSHAT, CDR2 FNYEAQ (reference sequence). The CDR3 protein is CASSPPDGTDTQYF. CDR3 sequence (DNA): TGTGCTAGCAGCCCTCCAGACGGCACAGATACGCAGTATTTT.

This chain connects TRBV27 to TRBJ2-1; TRBD2 matches 7 bases. V shed 2 bases, J shed 7 bases, and the junction held 5 bases outside the gene matches. From germline, CDR1 is MNHEY and CDR2 SMNVEV (reference sequence). The CDR3 runs to 14 residues. For the CDR3, the DNA is TGTGCCAGCAGTTTAGCGGGAGTCTGGAATGAGCAGTTCTTC. This codes for CASSLAGVWNEQFF.

The chain uses TRBV6-1 and TRBJ2-3; D not resolved. The CDR3 covers 14 residues. CDR1 is MNHNS, CDR2 SASEGT, per germline. V lost 0 bases and J lost 6, with 10 bases in between. The DNA of the CDR3 is TGTGCCAGCAGTGAAGCGTCAAGGGCCGATACGCAGTATTTT. It translates to CASSEASRADTQYF.

This clone was counted once. The rearrangement uses TRBV28 and TRBJ1-4, with TRBD1 matching 11 bases. The CDR3 has 19 residues. Trimming cost V 0 bases and J 6 bases; bases outside gene matches: 12. Per the germline V gene, CDR1 is MDHEN and CDR2 is SYDVKM. CDR3 DNA sequence: TGTGCCAGCAGTTTATGGGGACAGGGGGTCGGTAGGTCAGATGAAAAACTGTTTTTT. Protein sequence: CASSLWGQGVGRSDEKLFF.

This clone was recorded once. The chain is built from TRBV30 and TRBJ1-1; no clear D. The CDR3 sequence is 14 residues long. Trimming took 0 bases from V and 6 from J, leaving 14 bases between them. Germline values: CDR1 GTSNPN, CDR2 SVGIG (reference sequence). Here the CDR3 DNA reads TGTGCCTGGAGTGTCCTATCTACGGTCGCTGAAGCTTTCTTT. This translates into CAWSVLSTVAEAFF.

The chain is built from TRBV6-5 and TRBJ2-5; D not resolved. The V gene lost 2 bases and the J gene lost 5 bases, with 6 bases spanning the gap. Germline V lookup: CDR1 MNHEY, CDR2 SVGAGI. CDR3 length: 12 residues. The CDR3 DNA reads TGTGCCAGCAGTTACGTGGGGGAGACCCAGTACTTC. Translation gives CASSYVGETQYF.

This clone was seen a single time. The chain combines TRBV9 with TRBJ1-3; D is undetermined. Germline lookup yields CDR1 SGDLS and CDR2 YYNGEE. Between the trimmed V and J ends, which lost 0 bases and 2 bases, there was a span of 9 bases. CDR3 length: 15 residues. CDR3 loop: CASSVVATPGNTIYF. Here the CDR3 DNA reads TGTGCCAGCAGCGTAGTGGCGACCCCTGGAAACACCATATATTTT.

This clone was seen a single time. The CDR3 nucleotides are TGTGCCAGCAGCCGGGGCCAGGGGGACACCGGGGAGCTGTTTTTT. It specifies CASSRGQGDTGELFF. This rearrangement joins TRBV11-3 to TRBJ2-2; the match to TRBD1 covers 7 bases. V was clipped by 5 bases and J by 3 bases; unmatched bases: 6. The CDR3 covers 15 residues. Germline-derived CDR1 and CDR2 are SGHNT and YENEEA. The full variable domain, rest sourced from reference TRBV11-3 and TRBJ2-2, is EAGVVQSPRYKIIEKKQPVAFWCNPISGHNTLYWYLQNLGQGPELLIRYENEEAVDDSQLPKDRFSAERLKGVDSTLKIQPAELGDSAVYLCASSRGQGDTGELFFGEGSRLTVL.

The V and J genes are TRBV5-1 and TRBJ1-2; D gene uncertain. This CDR3 has 14 residues. Per the germline V gene, CDR1 is SGHRS and CDR2 is YFSETQ. Trimming pared 0 bases from V and 3 bases from J, leaving 9 bases between. The CDR3 DNA follows: TGCGCCAGCAGCTTGGATGGGTCCGACTATGGCTACACCTTC. It codes for CASSLDGSDYGYTF.

A word on this clone: A junction end diverges from the germline sequence, so it may reflect a read error. The sample carries other DNA sequences with the same CDR3. The V gene is TRBV6-5, the J gene TRBJ2-7, with 7 bases that match TRBD2. Germline loops: CDR1 MNHEY, CDR2 SVGAGI. The length of the CDR3 is 13 residues. The CDR3 is CASSRTSSYEQYF. In DNA form, the CDR3 reads TGCGCCAGCAGCCGGACTAGCTCCTACGAGCAGTACTTC.

The chain recombines TRBV6-1 with TRBJ1-2; 8 bases are shared with TRBD1. Unmatched junction bases numbered 12, after V lost 8 bases and J lost 4 bases. The germline V gene encodes CDR1 MNHNS and CDR2 SASEGT. CDR3 length: 15 amino acids. The CDR3 sequence is CASGGSDRGFYGYTF. CDR3 DNA sequence: TGTGCCAGCGGGGGGAGCGACAGGGGATTCTATGGCTACACCTTC.

The chain couples TRBV2 to TRBJ1-1; D possibly corresponds to TRBD1 (5 bases). The CDR3 consists of 13 residues. V was pared by 3 bases and J by 5 bases, with 10 bases between. Germline lookup yields CDR1 SNHLY and CDR2 FYNNEI. As DNA, the CDR3 is TGTGCCAGCAGTGATTATCGGGGGACTGAAGCTTTCTTT. Translating it yields CASSDYRGTEAFF. Supplemented by reference TRBV2 and TRBJ1-1, the full variable domain reads EPEVTQTPSHQVTQMGQEVILRCVPISNHLYFYWYRQILGQKVEFLVSFYNNEISEKSEIFDDQFSVERPDGSNFTLKIRSTKLEDSAMYFCASSDYRGTEAFFGQGTRLTVV.

The genes are TRBV27 and TRBJ1-1, with D uncertain. V gave up 0 bases and J gave up 1 base, with 9 bases separating them. Germline loops: CDR1 MNHEY, CDR2 SMNVEV (reference sequence). The CDR3 loop spans 15 amino acids. CDR3 sequence reads: CASSLSSPGNTEAFF. CDR3 DNA sequence: TGTGCCAGCAGTTTATCGTCGCCGGGGAACACTGAAGCTTTCTTT.

The chain carries TRBV30 and TRBJ2-7; TRBD1 aligns across 8 bases. J lost 4 bases, V lost 3 bases, and 5 bases had no gene match. CDR3 length: 13 amino acids. Germline CDR1 reads GTSNPN; CDR2 reads SVGIG (reference sequence). The CDR3 bases are TGTGCCTGGAGCGCCGACAGGGGATACGAGCAGTACTTC. Encoded protein: CAWSADRGYEQYF. Full variable domain (remainder filled in from reference TRBV30 and TRBJ2-7): SQTIHQWPATLVQPVGSPLSLECTVEGTSNPNLYWYRQAAGRGLQLLFYSVGIGQISSEVPQNLSASRPQDRQFILSSKKLLLSDSGFYLCAWSADRGYEQYFGPGTRLTVT.

The chain has TRBV14 and TRBJ1-4; 7 bases match TRBD1. Germline V gives CDR1 SGHDN, CDR2 FVKESK. V shed 4 bases, J shed 8 bases, and the junction held 10 bases outside the gene matches. The CDR3 length is 15 residues. The DNA for the CDR3 is TGTGCCAGCAGCCTACCCGGCCAGGGGGTCGAAAAACTGTTTTTT. This gives the protein CASSLPGQGVEKLFF.

The chain joins TRBV11-3 to TRBJ1-2; 7 nucleotides align to TRBD1. Germline loops: CDR1 SGHNT, CDR2 YENEEA. After removal of 5 bases from V and 3 bases from J, the junction contained 9 bases not matched to a gene. The CDR3 sequence is 15 residues long. CDR3 amino acids: CASSQTGTTYYGYTF. The CDR3 DNA reads as TGTGCCAGCAGCCAGACAGGGACCACTTACTATGGCTACACCTTC.

The gene calls are TRBV7-3 and TRBJ1-2; 9 bases map to TRBD1. The CDR3 is made up of 14 amino acids. Per germline, CDR1 SGHTA and CDR2 FQGTGA. J was trimmed by 5 bases and V by 5 bases; bases with no gene match: 6. The CDR3 sequence is CASSPTGQGYGYTF. CDR3 bases: TGTGCCAGCAGCCCAACGGGACAGGGTTATGGCTACACCTTC.

The rearrangement joins TRBV4-2 to TRBJ2-7, with 9 nucleotides matching TRBD2. The CDR3 contains 15 residues. Germline values: CDR1 LGHNA, CDR2 YNFKEQ. Trimming cost V 1 base and J 1 base; bases outside gene matches: 2. Written as DNA, the CDR3 is TGTGCCAGCAGCCAAGGGCTAGCGGGATCCTACGAGCAGTACTTC. Its protein is CASSQGLAGSYEQYF.